One TCR beta chain is described in this entry. Its antigen is unknown. There are no base qualities to consult, and no much larger clone falls within one base. This entry comes from a study of blood T cell repertoires in COVID-19 (dated by TCRdb to about 2020). A note on the overall study: The collaborator samples originated in the United States, Italy and Spain and spanned the acute and convalescent phases of COVID-19. The material from the prospective study consisted of cDNA or gDNA derived from T cells, B-cell-depleted T cells, or PBMCs. Deeply sampled blood TCRbeta repertoires from subjects exposed to, actively infected with, or recovered from COVID-19 were included in the dataset. The repertoires were released in a freely available public database meant as a resource for research on the immune response to SARS-CoV-2. Samples came from the ongoing ImmuneRACE study (first 160 participants) plus 1,254 subjects from 6 global collaborators. The sample metadata nearly always contained a de-identified subject ID, COVID-19 status, age in years and sex. HLA class I and class II types, where available, came from metadata supplied by the sample provider rather than from assay-based typing. Overall study outcomes, separate from this receptor: Clinical and demographic metadata were provided uncurated, with the amount varying by source and participant.

Collaborating institutions collected whole blood in K2EDTA tubes following their own protocols. For TCRbeta analysis, collaborators shipped samples as frozen whole blood, isolated PBMCs, or DNA extracted from either of those sample types. The junction shows trimming of 5 bases on V and 3 bases on J, and the gene matches do not reach 6 bases of it. In the germline V gene, CDR1 corresponds to SGHTA and CDR2 to FQGNSA. There are 15 amino acids in the CDR3, from cysteine to phenylalanine inclusive. Only the CDR3 region is kept as DNA, spanning 45 bases read in frame from base 1. TCRbeta CDR3 regions were amplified from genomic DNA using the immunoSEQ Assay, a bias-controlled multiplex PCR. The source study handled its data this way. The number of nucleated cells in each sample was estimated by amplification of reference gene primers within the assay. Sequence reads were collapsed and filtered to measure the absolute abundance of every unique TCRbeta CDR3 rearrangement. For each sample, productive Simpson clonality was calculated as the square root of Simpson's diversity index across productive rearrangements. As stored in TCRdb, this immuneACCESS dataset retains in-frame rearrangements with V and J assigned. A fraction of the clones does not appear; measured against another copy, unresolved V genes explain less than half of the discrepancy, and the remainder lacks a known reason. V, J and clone size were drawn from that table, and D and trimming were deduced from the DNA. The sample table shows about 140,000 clones, and approximately 89% are seen once. Approximately 10% of the sample belongs to the ten largest clones.

The source material was peripheral blood. The source of this sequence is a man between 60 and 75 years old with active or convalescent COVID-19. The V and J segments used are TRBV7-2 and TRBJ1-4, with TRBD1 matching 7 junction bases. The CDR3 reads as follows: CASSRDRASNEKLFF. The sequence in DNA is TGTGCCAGCAGCAGAGACAGGGCGTCTAATGAAAAACTGTTTTTT. Joined to the reference TRBV7-2 and TRBJ1-4 proteins, this CDR3 gives the full variable domain: GAGVSQSPSNKVTEKGKDVELRCDPISGHTALYWYRQSLGQGLEFLIYFQGNSAPDKSGLPSDRFSAERTGGSVSTLTIQRTQQEDSAVYLCASSRDRASNEKLFFGSGTQLSVL.